This T cell receptor (beta chain) was sequenced in a study of cytomegalovirus exposure and HLA in healthy donors. The CDR3 has 15 amino acids. The V and J ends lost 6 bases and 0 bases, in that order; junction bases with no gene match: 7. The germline CDR1 and CDR2 sequences are MNHEY and SVGAGI. It was with 60 Vbeta and 13 Jbeta primers that the PCR ran. The protocol was immunoSEQ multiplex PCR, while the TCRdb copy is restricted to in-frame clones and leaves out a portion. The table records 210,000 or so clones, just under 85% of them present only once. The TCR comes from a middle-aged woman in good health and CMV-seronegative. Source material: PBMCs. The V gene is TRBV6-5, the J gene TRBJ1-2, with TRBD1 matching over 7 bases. CDR3 protein: CASRTGEGANYGYTF. CDR3 sequence (DNA): TGTGCCAGCAGAACAGGGGAAGGGGCTAACTATGGCTACACCTTC.